Listed below are T cell receptor beta chains from one sample, sequenced in a study of blood T cells in healthy people across ages. TCRdb used MiXCR to reprocess the 5' RACE reads, holding one entry per CDR3 protein. This table has 600,000 to 800,000 distinct CDR3 sequences, about 21% appearing once. The sequencing sample was made of blood. The receptor source for this set is a man aged 65 to 85 in good health. CDR3s include the opening cysteine and the closing phenylalanine or tryptophan. A D gene is named only where the DNA matches it firmly. A row's size may be missing; if present it is once, few, many or a size class.

D	size	J	V	CDR3	DNA
-	few	TRBJ2-3	TRBV7-8	CASSSDGGAWDTQYF	TGTGCCAGCAGCTCGGATGGAGGGGCTTGGGATACGCAGTATTTT
TRBD1	-	TRBJ2-1	TRBV2	CASRTWNDRVRMYEQFF	TGTGCCAGCAGGACCTGGAATGACAGGGTCAGGATGTATGAGCAGTTCTTC
TRBD1	-	TRBJ2-7	TRBV2	CASRWDSPPYEQYF	TGTGCCAGCAGATGGGACAGTCCGCCGTACGAGCAGTACTTC
-	few	TRBJ2-2	TRBV2	CASSEEGQGYGELFF	TGTGCCAGCAGTGAAGAGGGGCAAGGGTACGGGGAGCTGTTTTTT
-	-	TRBJ2-1	TRBV20-1	CSAGDTSSYNEQFF	TGCAGTGCTGGGGACACGAGCTCCTACAATGAGCAGTTCTTC
-	-	TRBJ1-1	TRBV6-6	CASSYEGTAFF	TGTGCCAGCAGTTACGAGGGGACAGCTTTCTTT
-	few	TRBJ2-2	TRBV5-6	CASSLRSTDGELFF	TGTGCCAGCAGCTTACGCTCGACGGACGGGGAGCTGTTTTTT
-	few	TRBJ1-6	TRBV9	CASSVGRGGNSPLHF	TGTGCCAGCAGCGTGGGCAGGGGCGGAAATTCACCCCTCCACTTT
-	-	TRBJ1-5	TRBV5-1	CASSLGGGDRPQHF	TGCGCCAGCAGCTTGGGGGGGGGCGATCGGCCCCAGCATTTT
-	few	TRBJ1-2	TRBV28	CASSNPATPYGYTF	TGTGCCAGCAGTAACCCCGCGACTCCCTATGGCTACACCTTC
TRBD2	many	TRBJ2-5	TRBV4-1	CASSQGASGRVGETQYF	TGCGCCAGCAGCCAAGGAGCAAGCGGGAGAGTTGGAGAGACCCAGTACTTC
TRBD2	few	TRBJ2-3	TRBV7-3	CASSTTSGGGDTQYF	TGTGCCAGCAGCACCACTAGCGGGGGTGGGGATACGCAGTATTTT
-	-	TRBJ2-5	TRBV20-1	CSASRPGEETQYF	TGCAGTGCTAGTCGTCCGGGAGAAGAGACCCAGTACTTC
TRBD1	few	TRBJ1-4	TRBV3-1	CASSQQGALGPGKLFF	TGTGCCAGCAGCCAACAGGGGGCCCTCGGCCCAGGAAAACTGTTTTTT
-	many	TRBJ2-1	TRBV7-9	CASSRDNEQFF	TGTGCCAGCAGCCGAGACAATGAGCAGTTCTTC
TRBD1	few	TRBJ2-2	TRBV7-2	CASSFHRGRTGELFF	TGTGCCAGCAGCTTCCACAGGGGAAGGACCGGGGAGCTGTTTTTT
-	-	TRBJ2-7	TRBV2	CASSEANNYEQYF	TGTGCCAGCAGTGAAGCCAACAATTACGAGCAGTACTTC
-	-	TRBJ2-1	TRBV4-3	CASSNEGSSYNEQFF	TGCGCCAGCAGCAACGAGGGGTCGTCCTACAATGAGCAGTTCTTC
TRBD2	-	TRBJ2-1	TRBV12-3/TRBV12-4	CASSLVASGVNEQFF	TGTGCCAGCAGTTTAGTGGCTAGCGGGGTCAATGAGCAGTTCTTC
-	many	TRBJ1-4	TRBV20-1	CSARDDRRATNEKLFF	TGCAGTGCTAGGGATGACAGGAGGGCAACTAATGAAAAACTGTTTTTT
-	-	TRBJ1-6	TRBV5-6	CASSRGGSGSPLHF	TGTGCCAGCAGCCGGGGGGGATCTGGGTCACCCCTCCACTTT
-	many	TRBJ2-7	TRBV12-3/TRBV12-4	CASSPTGPSYEQYF	TGTGCCAGCAGTCCGACAGGTCCCTCCTACGAGCAGTACTTC
-	-	TRBJ1-4	TRBV20-1	CSARGQKNEKLFF	TGCAGTGCCAGAGGACAGAAAAATGAAAAACTGTTTTTT
TRBD2	few	TRBJ2-5	TRBV5-1	CASSLVSTSVQETQYF	TGCGCCAGCAGCTTGGTTTCGACTAGCGTCCAAGAGACCCAGTACTTC
TRBD1	few	TRBJ2-5	TRBV20-1	CSARDRQGRETQYF	TGCAGTGCTAGGGATCGACAGGGTCGGGAGACCCAGTACTTC